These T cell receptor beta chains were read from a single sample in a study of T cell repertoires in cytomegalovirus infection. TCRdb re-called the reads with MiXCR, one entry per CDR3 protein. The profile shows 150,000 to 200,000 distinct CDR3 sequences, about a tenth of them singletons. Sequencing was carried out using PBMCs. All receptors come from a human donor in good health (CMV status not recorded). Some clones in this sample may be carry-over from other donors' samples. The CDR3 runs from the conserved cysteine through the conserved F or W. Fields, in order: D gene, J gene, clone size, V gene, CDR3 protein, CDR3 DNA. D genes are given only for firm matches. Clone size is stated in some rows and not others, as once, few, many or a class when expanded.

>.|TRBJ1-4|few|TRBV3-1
CASSPLQGRLFF
TGTGCCAGCAGCCCATTACAGGGTAGACTGTTTTTT
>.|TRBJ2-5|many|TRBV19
CASSIWGMETQYF
TGTGCCAGTAGTATATGGGGAATGGAGACCCAGTACTTC
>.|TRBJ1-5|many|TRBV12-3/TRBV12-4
CASSRPESNQPQHF
TGTGCCAGCAGTCGACCGGAGAGCAATCAGCCCCAGCATTTT
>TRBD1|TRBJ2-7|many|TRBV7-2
CASSLRTGILYEQYF
TGTGCCAGCAGCTTAAGGACAGGGATCCTCTACGAGCAGTACTTC
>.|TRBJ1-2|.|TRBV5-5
CASSLVPSRNYGYTF
TGTGCCAGCAGCTTGGTCCCTTCAAGGAACTATGGCTACACCTTC
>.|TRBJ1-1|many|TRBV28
CASSSPGGWWGAEAFF
TGTGCCAGCAGTTCCCCAGGTGGTTGGTGGGGGGCTGAAGCTTTCTTT
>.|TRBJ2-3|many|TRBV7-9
CASSLSTGGTDTQYF
TGTGCCAGCAGCTTATCAACGGGGGGCACAGATACGCAGTATTTT
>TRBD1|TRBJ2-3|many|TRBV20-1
CSARVRQGAQYF
TGCAGTGCTAGAGTGAGACAGGGCGCGCAGTATTTT
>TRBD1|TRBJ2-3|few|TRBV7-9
CASSQTGSGTDTQYF
TGTGCCAGCAGCCAGACAGGGTCCGGCACAGATACGCAGTATTTT
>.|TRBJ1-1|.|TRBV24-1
CATSSRQMNTETFF
TGTGCCACCTCCTCTAGACAGATGAACACTGAAACTTTCTTT
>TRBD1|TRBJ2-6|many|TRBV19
CASTPGTGSGANVLTF
TGTGCCAGTACCCCTGGGACAGGCTCTGGGGCCAACGTCCTGACTTTC
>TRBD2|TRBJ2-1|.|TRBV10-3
CAISGTSGEQFF
TGTGCCATCAGTGGGACTAGTGGTGAGCAGTTCTTC
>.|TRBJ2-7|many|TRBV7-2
CASSPHHRVEQYF
TGTGCCAGCAGCCCGCATCACAGGGTCGAGCAGTACTTC
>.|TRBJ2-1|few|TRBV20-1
CSARFGSSYNEQFF
TGCAGTGCTAGATTCGGTAGCTCCTACAATGAGCAGTTCTTC
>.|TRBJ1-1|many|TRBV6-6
CASSYSRGNTEAFF
TGTGCCAGCAGTTACTCCAGGGGGAACACTGAAGCTTTCTTT
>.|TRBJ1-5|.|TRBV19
CASRSHQGMGNQPQHF
TGTGCCAGTAGATCCCATCAGGGGATGGGCAATCAGCCCCAGCATTTT
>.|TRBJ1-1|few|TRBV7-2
CASSRGFRMNTEAFF
TGTGCCAGCAGTCGGGGGTTTAGGATGAACACTGAAGCTTTCTTT
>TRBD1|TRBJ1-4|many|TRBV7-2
CASSLTGDRDEKLFF
TGTGCCAGCAGCTTAACAGGGGATAGGGATGAAAAACTGTTTTTT
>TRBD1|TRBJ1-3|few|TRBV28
CASSFTGAGNTIYF
TGTGCCAGCAGTTTTACAGGGGCTGGAAACACCATATATTTT
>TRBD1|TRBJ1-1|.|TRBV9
CASSTRTGGAFF
TGTGCCAGCAGCACCAGGACAGGGGGAGCTTTCTTT
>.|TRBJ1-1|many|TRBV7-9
CASSFGGALTEAFF
TGTGCCAGCAGCTTCGGGGGGGCGCTCACTGAAGCTTTCTTT
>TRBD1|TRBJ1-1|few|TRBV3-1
CASSLSNRGRRATEAFF
TGTGCCAGCAGCCTCTCGAATAGGGGGCGTCGCGCCACTGAAGCTTTCTTT
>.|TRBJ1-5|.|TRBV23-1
CASSQSGQPQHF
TGCGCCAGCAGTCAATCAGGGCAGCCCCAGCATTTT
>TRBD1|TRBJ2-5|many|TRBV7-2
CASSLDSHRGETQYF
TGTGCCAGCAGCTTAGATTCTCACAGGGGAGAGACCCAGTACTTC
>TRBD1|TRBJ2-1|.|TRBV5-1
CASSLAKGTGRPYNEQFF
TGCGCCAGCAGCTTGGCCAAAGGGACAGGGCGCCCCTACAATGAGCAGTTCTTC
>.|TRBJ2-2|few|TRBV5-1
CASSFGGGAEAGELFF
TGCGCCAGCAGCTTCGGAGGGGGGGCCGAAGCCGGGGAGCTGTTTTTT
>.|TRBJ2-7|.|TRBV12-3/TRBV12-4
CASSFGQVGYEQYF
TGTGCCAGCAGTTTCGGGCAGGTTGGGTACGAGCAGTACTTC
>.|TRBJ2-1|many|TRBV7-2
CASSLGAGGYNEQFF
TGTGCCAGCAGCCTCGGGGCAGGGGGGTACAATGAGCAGTTCTTC
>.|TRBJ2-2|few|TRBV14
CASSQDIGLWTGELFF
TGTGCCAGCAGCCAAGATATAGGGCTGTGGACCGGGGAGCTGTTTTTT
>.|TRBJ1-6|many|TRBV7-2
CASSYSRTPLHF
TGTGCCAGCAGCTATTCACGCACACCCCTCCACTTT
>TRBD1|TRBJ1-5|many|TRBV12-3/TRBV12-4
CASSLFGTGGPQHF
TGTGCCAGCAGTTTATTCGGGACAGGGGGCCCCCAGCATTTT
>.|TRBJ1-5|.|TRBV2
CASSVGGRGFNQPQHF
TGTGCCAGCAGTGTGGGGGGTCGAGGGTTCAATCAGCCCCAGCATTTT
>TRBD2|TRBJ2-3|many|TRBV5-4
CASSPTQLAGVTDTQYF
TGTGCCAGCAGCCCTACCCAACTAGCGGGAGTGACAGATACGCAGTATTTT
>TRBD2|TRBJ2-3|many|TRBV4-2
CASSQDGGAGATDTQYF
TGCGCCAGCAGCCAAGACGGTGGGGCGGGAGCCACAGATACGCAGTATTTT
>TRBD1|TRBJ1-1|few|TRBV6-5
CASREDRMNTEAFF
TGTGCCAGCAGGGAGGACAGGATGAACACTGAAGCTTTCTTT
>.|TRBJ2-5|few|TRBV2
CASSGPAGRQETQYF
TGTGCCAGCAGTGGGCCCGCAGGGAGGCAAGAGACCCAGTACTTC
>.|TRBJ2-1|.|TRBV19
CASSILDGSLPFF
TGTGCCAGTAGTATCCTCGATGGGTCTTTGCCGTTCTTC
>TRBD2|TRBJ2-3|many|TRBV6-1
CASSDGGGRHTQYF
TGTGCCAGCAGTGACGGGGGGGGCCGACATACGCAGTATTTT
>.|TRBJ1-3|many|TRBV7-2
CASSSYSTSGNTIYF
TGTGCCAGCAGCTCCTACTCAACCTCTGGAAACACCATATATTTT
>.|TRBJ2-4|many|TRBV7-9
CASSLKGAKNIQYF
TGTGCCAGCAGCTTAAAGGGGGCCAAAAACATTCAGTACTTC
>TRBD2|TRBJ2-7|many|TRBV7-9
CASSPDGGVAYEQYF
TGTGCCAGCAGCCCCGACGGGGGGGTTGCCTACGAGCAGTACTTC
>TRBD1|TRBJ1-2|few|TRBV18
CASSPTGTGVSRNYGYTF
TGTGCCAGCTCACCGACCGGGACAGGGGTATCGAGGAACTATGGCTACACCTTC
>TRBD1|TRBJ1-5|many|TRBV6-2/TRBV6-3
CASRDSSNQPQHF
TGTGCCAGCCGGGACAGTAGCAATCAGCCCCAGCATTTT
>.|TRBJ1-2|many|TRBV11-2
CASSLRTQGLSYGYTF
TGTGCCAGCAGCTTACGGACCCAGGGACTCTCCTATGGCTACACCTTC
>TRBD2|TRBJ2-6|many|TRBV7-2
CASSLGGGKISGANVLTF
TGTGCCAGCAGCTTAGGCGGGGGGAAAATCTCTGGGGCCAACGTCCTGACTTTC
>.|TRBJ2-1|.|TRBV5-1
CASSSAGSQLNNEQFF
TGCGCCAGCAGCTCGGCCGGGAGCCAGTTAAACAATGAGCAGTTCTTC